One T cell receptor beta chain is described in this entry. At one boundary the junction diverges from the germline segment, which might be a read error. These data originate in a study of cytomegalovirus exposure and HLA in healthy donors. The CDR3 runs to 14 residues. Germline CDR1 SGHTA, CDR2 FQGNSA. 13 Jbeta primers and 60 Vbeta primers were used for the PCR. Produced via immunoSEQ multiplex PCR; TCRdb's table is partial and in-frame only. The sample has some 130,000 clones, approximately 81% seen once. The TCR was taken from a male donor in good health and CMV-seronegative. The sample taken for sequencing was PBMCs. This chain links TRBV7-2 with TRBJ2-5; TRBD2 agrees at 9 bases. CDR3 sequence reads: CASSLAGLQETQYF. DNA for the CDR3: TGTGCCAGCAGCCTAGCGGGACTCCAAGAGACCCAGTACTTC.